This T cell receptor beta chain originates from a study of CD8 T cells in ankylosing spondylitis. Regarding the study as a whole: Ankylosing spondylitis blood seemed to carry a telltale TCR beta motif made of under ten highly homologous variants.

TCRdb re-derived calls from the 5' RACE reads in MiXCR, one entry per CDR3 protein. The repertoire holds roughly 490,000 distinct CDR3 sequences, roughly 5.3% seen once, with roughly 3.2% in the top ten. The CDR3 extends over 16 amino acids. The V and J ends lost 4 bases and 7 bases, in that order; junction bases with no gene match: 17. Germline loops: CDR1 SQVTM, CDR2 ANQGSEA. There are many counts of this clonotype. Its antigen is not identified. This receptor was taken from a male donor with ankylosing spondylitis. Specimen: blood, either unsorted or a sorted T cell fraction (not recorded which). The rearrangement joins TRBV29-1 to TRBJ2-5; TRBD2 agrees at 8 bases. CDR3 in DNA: TGCAGCGTTGGGACTAGCTACTACCTAGGAAGGGGGACCCAGTACTTC. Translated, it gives CSVGTSYYLGRGTQYF.